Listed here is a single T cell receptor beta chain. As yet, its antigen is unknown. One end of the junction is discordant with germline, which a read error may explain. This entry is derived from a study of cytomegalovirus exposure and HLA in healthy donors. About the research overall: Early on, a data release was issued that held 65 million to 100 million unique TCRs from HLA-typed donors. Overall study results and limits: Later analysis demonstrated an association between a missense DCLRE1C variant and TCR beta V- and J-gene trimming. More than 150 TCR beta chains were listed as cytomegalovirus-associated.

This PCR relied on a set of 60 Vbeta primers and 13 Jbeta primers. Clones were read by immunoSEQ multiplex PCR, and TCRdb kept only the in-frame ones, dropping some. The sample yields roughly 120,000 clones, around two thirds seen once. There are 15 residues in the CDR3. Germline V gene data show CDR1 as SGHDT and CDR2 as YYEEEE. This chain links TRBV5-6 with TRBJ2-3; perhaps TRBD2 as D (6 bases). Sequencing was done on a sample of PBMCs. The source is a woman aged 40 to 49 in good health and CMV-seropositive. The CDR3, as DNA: TGTGCCAGCAGCTTTGTCGGGGGAAGCAGAGATACGCAGTATTTT. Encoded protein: CASSFVGGSRDTQYF. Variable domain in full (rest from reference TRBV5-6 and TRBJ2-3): DAGVTQSPTHLIKTRGQQVTLRCSPKSGHDTVSWYQQALGQGPQFIFQYYEEEERQRGNFPDRFSGHQFPNYSSELNVNALLLGDSALYLCASSFVGGSRDTQYFGPGTRLTVL.